The clone carrying this T cell receptor (beta chain) showed up many times. Antigen: not known. The investigators amplified TCR beta CDR3 regions from RNA transcripts. During a first-round RT-PCR of the TCR CDR3, the HTBI primer set was used. A single record per CDR3 protein comes from TCRdb applying MiXCR to the multiplex PCR reads. The sample lists hundreds of thousands of distinct CDR3 sequences; approximately 15% were seen once. This sample was included in a study of T cells in Graves' hyperthyroidism and ophthalmopathy. Whole-study context: Initial diagnosis, before any treatment, was when peripheral blood was collected. Study findings and constraints: Progression to ophthalmopathy was predicted a median of 6.5 months early. Among thyroid clonotypes expanded above 0.001, most also appeared in blood.

For the diagnoses, clinical symptoms, serum thyroxine and TRAb, thyroid ultrasound and orbital computed tomography were used. The CDR3 sequence is 16 residues long. Trimming removed 1 base from V and 3 bases from J, with 15 bases in between. Germline-derived CDR1 and CDR2 are WSHSY and SAAADI. The receptor was derived from a woman aged 18 to 35 with Graves' hyperthyroidism. The sequenced sample was blood. The rearrangement links TRBV10-2 to TRBJ1-1; tentatively, D is TRBD1 (6 bases). The CDR3 here is CASSEWGAGDDTEAFF. The CDR3, as DNA: TGCGCCAGCAGTGAGTGGGGGGCAGGGGATGACACTGAAGCTTTCTTT.